A selection of T cell receptor beta chains follows, all from one sample in a study of blood T cells in healthy people across ages. TCRdb used MiXCR to reprocess the 5' RACE reads, holding one entry per CDR3 protein. The sample gives some 880,000 distinct CDR3 sequences, roughly 35% of which show up once; about an eighth is in the top ten. Sequencing used blood. The receptor source for this set is a man between 18 and 29 years old in good health. Both conserved end residues are part of each CDR3. D genes are given only for firm matches. Some rows mark clone size as missing; the rest say once, few, many or name a class of expanded clone.

CDR3 length: 13; J gene: TRBJ1-5; V gene: TRBV20-1; clone size: many; D gene: NA; CDR3 DNA: TGCAGTGCTAGAAGGCTCGGTGGTCAGCCCCAGCATTTT; CDR3 protein: CSARRLGGQPQHF
CDR3 length: 13; J gene: TRBJ2-3; V gene: TRBV5-6; clone size: NA; D gene: NA; CDR3 DNA: TGTGCCAGCAGAGGGACCGGCTCGTGGACGCAGTATTTT; CDR3 protein: CASRGTGSWTQYF
CDR3 length: 14; J gene: TRBJ2-3; V gene: TRBV20-1; clone size: few; D gene: TRBD2; CDR3 DNA: TGCAGTGCTAGCGGGACTAGCGGGGGGGCCGAAGAGTATTTT; CDR3 protein: CSASGTSGGAEEYF
CDR3 length: 13; J gene: TRBJ2-3; V gene: TRBV20-1; clone size: NA; D gene: TRBD2; CDR3 DNA: TGCAGTGCTAGAGTGGCGGGAGCAGATACGCAGTATTTT; CDR3 protein: CSARVAGADTQYF
CDR3 length: 13; J gene: TRBJ2-5; V gene: TRBV29-1; clone size: many; D gene: NA; CDR3 DNA: TGCAGCGCCCCTACGCGAAGCGTCGAGACCCAGTACTTC; CDR3 protein: CSAPTRSVETQYF
CDR3 length: 14; J gene: TRBJ2-5; V gene: TRBV3-1; clone size: NA; D gene: TRBD2; CDR3 DNA: TGTGCCAGCAGCCAAGGACTAGCGGGAAATGAGCAGTACTTC; CDR3 protein: CASSQGLAGNEQYF
CDR3 length: 17; J gene: TRBJ2-7; V gene: TRBV6-2/TRBV6-3; clone size: NA; D gene: TRBD2; CDR3 DNA: TGTGCCAGCAGTTCCGCCGACCTCGGGAGGAGGCCCTACGAGCAGTACTTC; CDR3 protein: CASSSADLGRRPYEQYF
CDR3 length: 17; J gene: TRBJ2-1; V gene: TRBV7-2; clone size: NA; D gene: TRBD1; CDR3 DNA: TGTGCCAGCAGCTTACCCCTTGACAGGGTAGATTGGGAGACCCAGTTCTTC; CDR3 protein: CASSLPLDRVDWETQFF
CDR3 length: 12; J gene: TRBJ2-5; V gene: TRBV10-3; clone size: NA; D gene: NA; CDR3 DNA: TGTGCCATCAGGGGGGTTGTGGATGAGCAGTACTTC; CDR3 protein: CAIRGVVDEQYF
CDR3 length: 15; J gene: TRBJ2-7; V gene: TRBV20-1; clone size: NA; D gene: TRBD2; CDR3 DNA: TGCAGTACTAGAGCCAGTAGCGGGGGAACCTACGAGCAGTACTTC; CDR3 protein: CSTRASSGGTYEQYF
CDR3 length: 17; J gene: TRBJ2-1; V gene: TRBV4-2; clone size: many; D gene: NA; CDR3 DNA: TGTGCCAGCAGCCAAGGAGTCGGGGGGCAGACCTACAATGAGCAGTTCTTC; CDR3 protein: CASSQGVGGQTYNEQFF
CDR3 length: 17; J gene: TRBJ1-2; V gene: TRBV19; clone size: NA; D gene: NA; CDR3 DNA: TGTGCCAGTAGTATTACGAGGACAGCCTCTTCTAACTATGGCTACACCTTC; CDR3 protein: CASSITRTASSNYGYTF
CDR3 length: 14; J gene: TRBJ1-1; V gene: TRBV5-1; clone size: many; D gene: NA; CDR3 DNA: TGCGCCAGCAGCTTGGCCGCAGGAAACACTGAAGCTTTCTTT; CDR3 protein: CASSLAAGNTEAFF
CDR3 length: 15; J gene: TRBJ2-1; V gene: TRBV4-3; clone size: NA; D gene: TRBD2; CDR3 DNA: TGCGCCGGCAGCCTGGGACTAGTGTTCTACAATGAGCAGTTCTTC; CDR3 protein: CAGSLGLVFYNEQFF
CDR3 length: 13; J gene: TRBJ2-5; V gene: TRBV3-1; clone size: NA; D gene: NA; CDR3 DNA: TGTGCCAGCAGCCAGAGGTGGGGGGAGACCCAGTACTTC; CDR3 protein: CASSQRWGETQYF
CDR3 length: 14; J gene: TRBJ2-7; V gene: TRBV3-1; clone size: NA; D gene: TRBD1; CDR3 DNA: TGTGCCAGCAGCCAAGCGACAGGGGCCAATGAGCAGTACTTC; CDR3 protein: CASSQATGANEQYF
CDR3 length: 14; J gene: TRBJ2-3; V gene: TRBV7-2; clone size: few; D gene: TRBD1; CDR3 DNA: TGTGCCAGCAGGATCAGGGGGCACACAGATACGCAGTATTTT; CDR3 protein: CASRIRGHTDTQYF
CDR3 length: 13; J gene: TRBJ2-3; V gene: TRBV27; clone size: few; D gene: TRBD2; CDR3 DNA: TGTGCCAGCAGTGGAGCGGGGTTGGATACGCAGTATTTT; CDR3 protein: CASSGAGLDTQYF
CDR3 length: 12; J gene: TRBJ1-2; V gene: TRBV2; clone size: NA; D gene: NA; CDR3 DNA: TGTGCCAGCAGTGAACAGAACTATGGCTACACCTTC; CDR3 protein: CASSEQNYGYTF
CDR3 length: 15; J gene: TRBJ2-7; V gene: TRBV29-1; clone size: few; D gene: TRBD2; CDR3 DNA: TGCAGCGAAGGGACTAGCGGGAGCTCCTACAATGAGCAGTACTTC; CDR3 protein: CSEGTSGSSYNEQYF
CDR3 length: 13; J gene: TRBJ1-1; V gene: TRBV9; clone size: few; D gene: NA; CDR3 DNA: TGTGCCAGCAGCGTAGGGGCCGGCACTGAAGCTTTCTTT; CDR3 protein: CASSVGAGTEAFF
CDR3 length: 14; J gene: TRBJ2-7; V gene: TRBV11-2; clone size: many; D gene: NA; CDR3 DNA: TGTGCCAGCAGCTTAGGGGTTTCCTACAATGAGCAGTACTTC; CDR3 protein: CASSLGVSYNEQYF
CDR3 length: 15; J gene: TRBJ2-5; V gene: TRBV7-9; clone size: NA; D gene: TRBD1; CDR3 DNA: TGTGCCAGCAGCTCCCGACAGGGGATGATCGATGAGCAGTACTTC; CDR3 protein: CASSSRQGMIDEQYF
CDR3 length: 15; J gene: TRBJ2-7; V gene: TRBV2; clone size: NA; D gene: NA; CDR3 DNA: TGTGCCAGCAATAGGCGGGGGCAGGGATTTCACGAGCAGTACTTC; CDR3 protein: CASNRRGQGFHEQYF
CDR3 length: 19; J gene: TRBJ2-5; V gene: TRBV5-1; clone size: NA; D gene: NA; CDR3 DNA: TGCGCCAGCAGCTTGGAATGGATCCCCAGACAGGTTTGGCAAGAGACCCAGTACTTC; CDR3 protein: CASSLEWIPRQVWQETQYF
CDR3 length: 13; J gene: TRBJ2-3; V gene: TRBV12-3/TRBV12-4; clone size: many; D gene: NA; CDR3 DNA: TGTGCCAGCAGTTTAACAGTTCCAGATACGCAGTATTTT; CDR3 protein: CASSLTVPDTQYF
CDR3 length: 16; J gene: TRBJ1-6; V gene: TRBV20-1; clone size: few; D gene: NA; CDR3 DNA: TGCAGTGCTAGAAACAGGGCAGTGTTGGGTAATTCACCCCTCCACTTT; CDR3 protein: CSARNRAVLGNSPLHF
CDR3 length: 14; J gene: TRBJ1-2; V gene: TRBV12-3/TRBV12-4; clone size: NA; D gene: NA; CDR3 DNA: TGTGCCAGCAGTTTAGCGGCAGGGATCTATGGCTACACCTTC; CDR3 protein: CASSLAAGIYGYTF
CDR3 length: 18; J gene: TRBJ2-4; V gene: TRBV6-1; clone size: NA; D gene: NA; CDR3 DNA: TGTGCCAGCAGTCCCCCCCCCAGAACTAATATAGCCAAAAACATTCAGTACTTC; CDR3 protein: CASSPPPRTNIAKNIQYF
CDR3 length: 13; J gene: TRBJ1-2; V gene: TRBV6-2/TRBV6-3; clone size: NA; D gene: TRBD1; CDR3 DNA: TGTGCCAGCCGGAGGGGGCTACCCTATGGCTACACCTTC; CDR3 protein: CASRRGLPYGYTF
CDR3 length: 14; J gene: TRBJ2-3; V gene: TRBV10-3; clone size: few; D gene: TRBD2; CDR3 DNA: TGTGCCTCGGGGGGCGGGACTAGAGCAGATACGCAGTATTTT; CDR3 protein: CASGGGTRADTQYF
CDR3 length: 16; J gene: TRBJ2-7; V gene: TRBV6-2/TRBV6-3; clone size: few; D gene: NA; CDR3 DNA: TGTGCCAGCACGACTGTCGGGGGCCACTCCTACAATGAGCAGTACTTC; CDR3 protein: CASTTVGGHSYNEQYF
CDR3 length: 12; J gene: TRBJ2-5; V gene: TRBV20-1; clone size: few; D gene: NA; CDR3 DNA: TGCAGTGCTAGATTCCCCGCAGAGACCCAGTACTTC; CDR3 protein: CSARFPAETQYF
CDR3 length: 12; J gene: TRBJ2-1; V gene: TRBV30; clone size: NA; D gene: NA; CDR3 DNA: TGTGCCTGGAGTGGCCTCGGGTCTGAGCAGTTCTTC; CDR3 protein: CAWSGLGSEQFF
CDR3 length: 16; J gene: TRBJ2-7; V gene: TRBV20-1; clone size: NA; D gene: TRBD2; CDR3 DNA: TGCAGTGCCCGCGGCCCGGGACTAGAAGTCTACAATGAGCAGTACTTC; CDR3 protein: CSARGPGLEVYNEQYF
CDR3 length: 15; J gene: TRBJ1-1; V gene: TRBV4-2; clone size: once; D gene: NA; CDR3 DNA: TGTGCCAGCAGCCAAGAACCCACTATGGACACTGAAGCTTTCTTT; CDR3 protein: CASSQEPTMDTEAFF
CDR3 length: 15; J gene: TRBJ2-1; V gene: TRBV7-2; clone size: many; D gene: TRBD2; CDR3 DNA: TGTGCCAGCAGCTCAGAGCGGGGGGCGTACAATGAGCAGTTCTTC; CDR3 protein: CASSSERGAYNEQFF
CDR3 length: 14; J gene: TRBJ2-5; V gene: TRBV7-9; clone size: NA; D gene: NA; CDR3 DNA: TGTGCCAGCGGCCAGACGGACCGAGGGGAGACCCAGTACTTC; CDR3 protein: CASGQTDRGETQYF
CDR3 length: 15; J gene: TRBJ2-3; V gene: TRBV6-5; clone size: NA; D gene: TRBD1; CDR3 DNA: TGTACCAGCAGCCGGACAGGACCCCCCACAGATACGCAGTATTTT; CDR3 protein: CTSSRTGPPTDTQYF
CDR3 length: 10; J gene: TRBJ2-3; V gene: TRBV2; clone size: NA; D gene: NA; CDR3 DNA: TGTGCCAGCAGTGTACATACGCAGTATTTT; CDR3 protein: CASSVHTQYF
CDR3 length: 15; J gene: TRBJ2-3; V gene: TRBV13; clone size: many; D gene: NA; CDR3 DNA: TGTGCCAGCAGCTTCAGGGCCCGAGGCACAGATACGCAGTATTTT; CDR3 protein: CASSFRARGTDTQYF
CDR3 length: 13; J gene: TRBJ1-1; V gene: TRBV12-3/TRBV12-4; clone size: NA; D gene: NA; CDR3 DNA: TGTGCCAGCAGTTTTGGGCATTACACTGAAGCTTTCTTT; CDR3 protein: CASSFGHYTEAFF
CDR3 length: 13; J gene: TRBJ2-3; V gene: TRBV9; clone size: few; D gene: NA; CDR3 DNA: TGTGCCAGCAGCGTAGGGGTTCCAGATACGCAGTATTTT; CDR3 protein: CASSVGVPDTQYF
CDR3 length: 14; J gene: TRBJ2-2; V gene: TRBV24-1; clone size: NA; D gene: NA; CDR3 DNA: TGTGCCGCGGGAAGGAATCTAAACACCGGGGAGCTGTTTTTT; CDR3 protein: CAAGRNLNTGELFF
CDR3 length: 16; J gene: TRBJ1-4; V gene: TRBV7-9; clone size: few; D gene: NA; CDR3 DNA: TGTGCCAGCAGCCTAGAAATGACAGCAACTAATGAAAAACTGTTTTTT; CDR3 protein: CASSLEMTATNEKLFF
CDR3 length: 15; J gene: TRBJ2-5; V gene: TRBV20-1; clone size: NA; D gene: NA; CDR3 DNA: TGCAGTGCTGCCCCTCTACAGGGAGACCAAGAGACCCAGTACTTC; CDR3 protein: CSAAPLQGDQETQYF
CDR3 length: 14; J gene: TRBJ2-2; V gene: TRBV7-2; clone size: NA; D gene: NA; CDR3 DNA: TGTGCCAGCAGCTTACAACGGGAGACCGGGGAGCTGTTTTTT; CDR3 protein: CASSLQRETGELFF
CDR3 length: 16; J gene: TRBJ1-2; V gene: TRBV9; clone size: NA; D gene: NA; CDR3 DNA: TGTGCCAGCAGCGCGTCTGGTGGGTACGGTTTCGAAGGCTACACCTTC; CDR3 protein: CASSASGGYGFEGYTF
CDR3 length: 15; J gene: TRBJ1-2; V gene: TRBV20-1; clone size: many; D gene: NA; CDR3 DNA: TGCAGTGCTAGCGATGGCAGGGACTATAGATATGGCTACACCTTC; CDR3 protein: CSASDGRDYRYGYTF
CDR3 length: 16; J gene: TRBJ2-5; V gene: TRBV24-1; clone size: NA; D gene: TRBD1; CDR3 DNA: TGTGCCACCAGTGACGCCGGGACAGGGTACAAGGAGACCCAGTACTTC; CDR3 protein: CATSDAGTGYKETQYF
CDR3 length: 13; J gene: TRBJ2-1; V gene: TRBV7-2; clone size: NA; D gene: NA; CDR3 DNA: TGTGCCAGCAGCGTACAGTCCTACAATGAGCAGTTCTTC; CDR3 protein: CASSVQSYNEQFF
CDR3 length: 16; J gene: TRBJ2-3; V gene: TRBV6-5; clone size: NA; D gene: NA; CDR3 DNA: TGTGCCACCGGCAAAACAGGGGGAGGGGGCGCAGATACGCAGTATTTT; CDR3 protein: CATGKTGGGGADTQYF
CDR3 length: 16; J gene: TRBJ2-3; V gene: TRBV4-1; clone size: NA; D gene: NA; CDR3 DNA: TGCGCCAGCAGCCCCAGGGTGGGGGGGCCCCCAGATACGCAGTATTTT; CDR3 protein: CASSPRVGGPPDTQYF
CDR3 length: 15; J gene: TRBJ1-5; V gene: TRBV4-2; clone size: NA; D gene: NA; CDR3 DNA: TGTGCCAGCAGCCAAGCGCAGTATAGCAATCAGTCCCAGCATTTT; CDR3 protein: CASSQAQYSNQSQHF
CDR3 length: 12; J gene: TRBJ2-1; V gene: TRBV20-1; clone size: NA; D gene: NA; CDR3 DNA: TGCAGTGCTCGGGGGACCTACAATGAGCAGTTCTTC; CDR3 protein: CSARGTYNEQFF
CDR3 length: 15; J gene: TRBJ2-2; V gene: TRBV5-6; clone size: few; D gene: NA; CDR3 DNA: TGTGCCAGCAGCTGGGGTGGGACGAACACCGGGGAGCTGTTTTTT; CDR3 protein: CASSWGGTNTGELFF
CDR3 length: 16; J gene: TRBJ2-1; V gene: TRBV4-3; clone size: NA; D gene: NA; CDR3 DNA: TGCGCCAGCAGCCAAGTGGAGCGGCGCCCCTACAATGAGCAGTTCTTC; CDR3 protein: CASSQVERRPYNEQFF
CDR3 length: 15; J gene: TRBJ1-1; V gene: TRBV20-1; clone size: many; D gene: TRBD1; CDR3 DNA: TGCAGTGCTACCTCCGGGACAGGGGGTCCCACTGAAGCTTTCTTT; CDR3 protein: CSATSGTGGPTEAFF
CDR3 length: 13; J gene: TRBJ1-5; V gene: TRBV2; clone size: NA; D gene: NA; CDR3 DNA: TGTGCCAGCAGTGAACAACACAATCAGCCCCAGCATTTT; CDR3 protein: CASSEQHNQPQHF
CDR3 length: 14; J gene: TRBJ2-1; V gene: TRBV28; clone size: few; D gene: NA; CDR3 DNA: TGTGCCAGCAGTTTATCTTCGTCCGGAAATGAGCAGTTCTTC; CDR3 protein: CASSLSSSGNEQFF